This T cell receptor (beta chain) was sequenced in a study of human T cells and chemical hapten exposure. A word on this clonotype: Its antigen remains unknown.

Per the germline V gene, CDR1 is SGHAT and CDR2 is FQNNGV. The CDR3 spans 17 residues. Germline trimming cut 1 base from V and 2 bases from J; bases unmatched to any gene: 9. MiXCR, run by TCRdb on the RACE reads, gives a single entry per CDR3 protein. Counted here are roughly 98,000 distinct CDR3 sequences, roughly 12% occurring once; the ten biggest clones make up 2% to 2.5%. Specified time point: patch test 1, 2 weeks after DPC sensitization. Specified treatment: therapeutic diphenylcyclopropenone sensitization with weekly scalp DPC. Overall study results and limits: In the PT1 data, expanded TCR counts showed a positive correlation with patch test score.

This clonotype was obtained from a woman in her forties with alopecia areata. Some clones in this sample may be carry-over from other donors' samples. This chain uses TRBV11-2 with TRBJ2-3; the match to TRBD2 covers 7 bases. Sequenced material: whole blood, taken in connection with sensitization to the hapten diphenylcyclopropenone (DPC). The CDR3: CASSLVVAGGNTDTQYF. The DNA for the CDR3 is TGTGCCAGCAGCTTAGTAGTGGCCGGGGGGAACACAGATACGCAGTATTTT.